Below, one T cell receptor beta chain is given with its context. This entry belongs to a study of blood T cell repertoires in COVID-19. Study background: Some COVID-19 samples were acute and others convalescent; all came from the United States, Italy and Spain.

Some clones are missing from TCRdb's copy, which holds only in-frame ones; the method was immunoSEQ multiplex PCR. Of about 46,000 clones listed, around 83% are singletons. Material for sequencing was peripheral blood. This receptor was identified in a woman older than 75 with acute or convalescent COVID-19.

The CDR3 nucleotides are TGTGCCAGCAGCTTGGGACAGGGGGCAACCACAGATACGCAGTATTTT. Residues: CASSLGQGATTDTQYF. The chain is built from TRBV7-9 and TRBJ2-3; 12 bases agree with TRBD1. CDR1 is SEHNR and CDR2 is FQNEAQ in the germline V gene (reference sequence). This CDR3 is 16 amino acids long. J lost 2 bases, V lost 3 bases, and 3 bases had no gene match.